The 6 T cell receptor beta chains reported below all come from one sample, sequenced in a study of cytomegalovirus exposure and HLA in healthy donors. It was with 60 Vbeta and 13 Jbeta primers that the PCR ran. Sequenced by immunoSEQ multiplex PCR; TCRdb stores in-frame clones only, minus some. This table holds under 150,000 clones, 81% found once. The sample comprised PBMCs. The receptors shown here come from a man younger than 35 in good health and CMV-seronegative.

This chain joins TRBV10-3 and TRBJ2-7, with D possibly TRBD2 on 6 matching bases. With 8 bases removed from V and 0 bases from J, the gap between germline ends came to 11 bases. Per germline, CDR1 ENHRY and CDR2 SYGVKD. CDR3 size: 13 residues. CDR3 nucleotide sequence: TGTGCCATCGGCGGGGTTAGCTCCTACGAGCAGTACTTC. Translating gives CAIGGVSSYEQYF.

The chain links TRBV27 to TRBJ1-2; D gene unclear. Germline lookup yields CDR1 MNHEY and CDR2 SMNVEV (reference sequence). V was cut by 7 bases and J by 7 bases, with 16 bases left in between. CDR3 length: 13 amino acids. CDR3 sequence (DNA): TGTGCCAGCAACCCCGGGGATCACTCTGGCTACACCTTC. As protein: CASNPGDHSGYTF.

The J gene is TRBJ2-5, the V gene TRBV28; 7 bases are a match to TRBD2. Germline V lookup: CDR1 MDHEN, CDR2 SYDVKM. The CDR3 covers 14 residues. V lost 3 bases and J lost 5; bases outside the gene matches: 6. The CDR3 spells CASSFGGGIETQYF. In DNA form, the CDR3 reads TGTGCCAGCAGTTTTGGGGGAGGGATCGAGACCCAGTACTTC.

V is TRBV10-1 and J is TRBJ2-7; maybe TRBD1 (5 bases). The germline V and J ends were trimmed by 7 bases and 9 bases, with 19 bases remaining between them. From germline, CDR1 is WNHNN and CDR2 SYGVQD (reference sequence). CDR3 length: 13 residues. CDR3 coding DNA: TGCGCCAGCAACTCGGGCCCAGGGATGGGGCAGTACTTC. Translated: CASNSGPGMGQYF.

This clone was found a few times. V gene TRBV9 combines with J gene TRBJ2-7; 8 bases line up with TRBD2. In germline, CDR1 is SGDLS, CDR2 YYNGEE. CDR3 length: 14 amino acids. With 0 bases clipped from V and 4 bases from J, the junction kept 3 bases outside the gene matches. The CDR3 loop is CASSVDQRGYEQYF. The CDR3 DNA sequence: TGTGCCAGCAGCGTAGACCAGCGGGGGTACGAGCAGTACTTC.

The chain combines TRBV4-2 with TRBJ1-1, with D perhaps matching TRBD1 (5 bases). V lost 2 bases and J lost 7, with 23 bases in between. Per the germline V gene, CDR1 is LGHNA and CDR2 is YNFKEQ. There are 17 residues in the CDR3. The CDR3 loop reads CASSQPGGDQATLEAFF. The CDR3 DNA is TGTGCCAGCAGCCAACCGGGGGGGGACCAAGCTACCCTTGAAGCTTTCTTT.